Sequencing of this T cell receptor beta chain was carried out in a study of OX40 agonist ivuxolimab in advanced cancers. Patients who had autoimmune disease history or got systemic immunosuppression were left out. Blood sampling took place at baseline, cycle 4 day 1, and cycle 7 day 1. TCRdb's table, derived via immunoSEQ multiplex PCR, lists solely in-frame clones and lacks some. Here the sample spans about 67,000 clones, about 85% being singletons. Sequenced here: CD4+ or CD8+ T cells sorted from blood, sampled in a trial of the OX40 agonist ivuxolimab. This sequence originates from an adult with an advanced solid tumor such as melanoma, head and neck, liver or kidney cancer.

The CDR3 loop reads CASSLQGAFGYTF. The DNA of the CDR3 is TGTGCCAGCAGCCTACAGGGGGCCTTTGGCTACACCTTC. V is TRBV11-2 and J is TRBJ1-2; 9 positions agree with TRBD1. The CDR3 spans 13 residues. V gave up 5 bases and J gave up 7 bases; unmatched junction bases: 5. The germline gives CDR1 SGHAT, CDR2 FQNNGV.